The 12 T cell receptor beta chains in this list originate from one sample, sequenced in a study of glioma-infiltrating T cells. The iRepertoire nested amplicon-rescue multiplex PCR amplified TCR alpha and beta CDR3s from RNA. TCRdb processed the multiplex PCR reads anew with MiXCR; each CDR3 protein has one entry. The sample includes fewer than 250,000 distinct CDR3 sequences, 32% of them seen just once. Material for sequencing was glioma tissue, nonneoplastic brain tissue, or PBMCs (not recorded which). The source is a human donor with low-grade glioma or glioblastoma, undergoing nonglioma brain surgery, or in good health (not recorded which).

This clonotype was recorded once. No DNA is shown, since the ends of the CDR3 on it are uncertain; the CDR3 is the one TCRdb lists. This sequence joins TRBV27 and TRBJ2-7; TRBD1 is the table's D call and was not checked against the DNA. A total of 14 residues make up the CDR3, ends included. Germline V gives CDR1 MNHEY, CDR2 SMNVEV (reference sequence). The CDR3 loop is CDSSYRCSSYEQYF.

This clonotype was detected many times. V is TRBV19 and J is TRBJ1-6, with 12 bases matching TRBD1. Germline CDR1 LNHDA, CDR2 SQIVND (reference sequence). The length of the CDR3 is 16 residues. V gave up 8 bases and J gave up 10 bases; unmatched junction bases: 12. CDR3 residues: CASRHPGQGAQSPLHF. The CDR3, as DNA: TGTGCCAGTCGCCACCCGGGACAGGGGGCGCAGTCACCCCTCCACTTT.

About this clonotype itself: The conserved final phenylalanine or tryptophan is absent from the CDR3, which likely points to a read error. The rearrangement uses TRBV14 and TRBJ2-7; D not certain. Between the trimmed V and J ends, which lost 5 bases and 2 bases, there was a span of 4 bases. The CDR3 sequence is 11 residues long. Germline values: CDR1 SGHDN, CDR2 FVKESK. The CDR3 bases are TGTGCCAGCAGCGGGGCCTACGAGCAGTACCTC. Amino acid sequence: CASSGAYEQYL.

This clonotype was seen at least ten times. The chain carries TRBV2 and TRBJ2-1, with 7 bases fitting TRBD2. With V trimmed by 6 bases and J by 0 bases, 8 bases remained unmatched. The CDR3 contains 16 residues. Germline V lookup: CDR1 SNHLY, CDR2 FYNNEI. CDR3 DNA sequence: TGTGCCAGCAGCGAACTAGCGTTCGGCTCCTACAATGAGCAGTTCTTC. Translated: CASSELAFGSYNEQFF.

The table lists this clonotype with a few counts. This chain connects TRBV29-1 to TRBJ2-5, with D hard to call. Trimming took 2 bases from V and 1 from J, leaving 8 bases between them. The CDR3 runs to 13 residues. From germline, CDR1 is SQVTM and CDR2 ANQGSEA. Written as DNA, the CDR3 is TGCAGCGTTGAACTGGGCATCCAAGAGACCCAGTACTTC. Translation: CSVELGIQETQYF.

On this clonotype itself: This clone may be a read error of a much larger clone one base away. This chain joins TRBV4-1 and TRBJ1-3; a possible D gene is TRBD1 (6 bases). The CDR3 sequence is 14 residues long. The V gene's germline CDR1 is MGHRA and CDR2 YSYEKL. CDR3 region: CASSLQGRGSTIYF. CDR3 in DNA: TGCGCCAGCAGCCTCCAGGGGCGCGGAAGCACCATATATTTT.

V and J are TRBV4-1 and TRBJ2-5; 9 bases map to TRBD2. The V gene end was trimmed by 5 bases and the J gene end by 3 bases; junction bases not matched to a gene: 7. This CDR3 contains 15 residues. From germline, CDR1 is MGHRA and CDR2 YSYEKL. CDR3 nucleotides: TGCGCCAGCAGCACGACGACTAGCGGAAAAGAGACCCAGTACTTC. Translating it yields CASSTTTSGKETQYF.

This clonotype was recorded at least ten times. The chain is built from TRBV10-3 and TRBJ1-1, with 10 bases that match TRBD1. This CDR3 spans 13 amino acids. The ends lost 9 bases at V and 2 bases at J; junction bases unmatched: 3. Germline CDR1 is ENHRY and CDR2 is SYGVKD. The CDR3 nucleotides read TGTGCCATTAGGACAGGGGGAAACACTGAAGCTTTCTTT. Its protein product is CAIRTGGNTEAFF.

In its sample, this clonotype was seen many times. This chain joins TRBV14 and TRBJ2-7; 7 bases match TRBD1. The germline gives CDR1 SGHDN, CDR2 FVKESK. The CDR3 spans 14 residues. After removal of 1 base from V and 0 bases from J, the junction contained 0 bases not matched to a gene. Written as DNA, the CDR3 is TGTGCCAGCAGCCAAGGGGACAGCTCCTACGAGCAGTACTTC. It codes for CASSQGDSSYEQYF.

In the case of this clonotype: A clone one base away is much larger, so this may be a read error. It is unclear where the CDR3 begins or ends on the DNA, so no DNA is shown, and the CDR3 is as TCRdb lists it. V and J are TRBV10-3 and TRBJ2-1; TRBD1, the D gene given by the table, was not confirmed from the DNA. Germline values: CDR1 ENHRY, CDR2 SYGVKD. The CDR3 is 15 residues long, ends included. The chain's CDR3 is CAISVGQGAINEQLF.

Remarks on this clonotype: It may be a read error: a sequence one base away is much more abundant. The chain couples TRBV4-2 to TRBJ1-5; D ambiguous. There are 15 residues in the CDR3. Germline loops: CDR1 LGHNA, CDR2 YNFKEQ. The CDR3, as DNA: TGTGCCAGCAGCCAAGATCTGCGGAGCAATGAGCCCCAGCATTTT. This encodes CASSQDLRSNEPQHF.

This clonotype has a handful of counts. This sequence may be a read error, since a much larger clone differs from it by one base. The rearrangement joins TRBV2 to TRBJ1-2, with 9 bases aligning to TRBD1. The length of the CDR3 is 15 residues. Germline CDR1 and CDR2: SNHLY and FYNNEI. Written as DNA, the CDR3 is TGTGTCAGCAGTTTTTGGGCCGGGACAGGGAATGGCTACACCTTC. As protein: CVSSFWAGTGNGYTF.